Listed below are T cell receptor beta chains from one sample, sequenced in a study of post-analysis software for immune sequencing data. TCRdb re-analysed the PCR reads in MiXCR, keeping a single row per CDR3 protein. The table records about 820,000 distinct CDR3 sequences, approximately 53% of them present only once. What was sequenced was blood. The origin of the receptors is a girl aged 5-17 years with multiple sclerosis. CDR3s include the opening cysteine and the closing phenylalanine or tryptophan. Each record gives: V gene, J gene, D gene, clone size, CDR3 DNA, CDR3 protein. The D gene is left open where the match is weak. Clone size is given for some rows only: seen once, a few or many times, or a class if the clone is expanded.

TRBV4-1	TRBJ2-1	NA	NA	TGCGCCAGCAGCCAAACGCAAGGGAGGAATGAGCAGTTCTTC	CASSQTQGRNEQFF
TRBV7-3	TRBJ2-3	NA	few	TGTGCCAGCAGCCGGGACTTGTTTGACACAGATACGCAGTATTTT	CASSRDLFDTDTQYF
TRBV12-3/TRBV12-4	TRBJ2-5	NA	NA	TGTGCCAGCAGTTTGGGTGGTAGAGGGACCCAAGAGACCCAGTACTTC	CASSLGGRGTQETQYF
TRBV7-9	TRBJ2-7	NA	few	TGTGCCAGCAGAGGGGACGGCTCCTACGAGCAGTACTTC	CASRGDGSYEQYF
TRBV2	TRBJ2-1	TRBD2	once	TGTGCCAGCAGTGCATTAGCGGGAGATCCCTACAATGAGCAGTTCTTC	CASSALAGDPYNEQFF
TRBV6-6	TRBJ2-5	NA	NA	TGTGCCAGCAGTTACTCGAAAGGCGGCCCGGAGACCCAGTACTTC	CASSYSKGGPETQYF
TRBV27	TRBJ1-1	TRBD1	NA	TGTGCCAGCAGGGGGACAGGGGGAGAAAACACTGAAGCTTTCTTT	CASRGTGGENTEAFF
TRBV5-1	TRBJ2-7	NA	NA	TGCGCCAGCAAGGGCAGGGTCGTCCACGAGCAGTACTTC	CASKGRVVHEQYF
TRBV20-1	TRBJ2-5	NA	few	TGCAGTGCTAGACCGGAAGAGACCCAGTACTTC	CSARPEETQYF
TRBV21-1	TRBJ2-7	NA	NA	TGTGCCAGCAGGATAGGACAGGGAACTGGCTACGAGCAGTACTTC	CASRIGQGTGYEQYF
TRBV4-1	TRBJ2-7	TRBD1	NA	TGCGCCAGCAGCCAAGCGACCGGGACAGGGACCTACGAGCAGTACTTC	CASSQATGTGTYEQYF
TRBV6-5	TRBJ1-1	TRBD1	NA	TGTGCCAGCAGTTACCTTGGGACAGGGGGCGCGGGCACTGAAGCTTTCTTT	CASSYLGTGGAGTEAFF
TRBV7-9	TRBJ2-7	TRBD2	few	TGTGCCAGCAGCCCCAACGGGAGGTCCTACGAGCAGTACTTC	CASSPNGRSYEQYF
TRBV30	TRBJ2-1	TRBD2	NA	TGTGCCTGGAGTGTACGGGGGGGACAGTTCTTC	CAWSVRGGQFF
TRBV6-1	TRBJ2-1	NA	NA	TGTGCCAGCAGTGACGGGTGGGGTGAGCAGTTCTTC	CASSDGWGEQFF
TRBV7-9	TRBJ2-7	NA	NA	TGTGCCAGCAGCCCCCTTAGGGGGACTTCCTACGAGCAGTACTTC	CASSPLRGTSYEQYF
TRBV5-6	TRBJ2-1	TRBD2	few	TGTGCCAGCACGAATAGCGGGAGCGGGGAGCAGTTCTTC	CASTNSGSGEQFF
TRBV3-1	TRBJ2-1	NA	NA	TGTGCCAGCAGCCATTGGGGGATGGATGAGCAGTTCTTC	CASSHWGMDEQFF
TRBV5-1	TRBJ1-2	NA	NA	TGTGCCAGCAGTTTAGAGGGTCGGGGCTACACCTTC	CASSLEGRGYTF
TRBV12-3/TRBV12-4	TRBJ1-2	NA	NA	TGTGCCAGCAGTAGCTCCGGACATCACAACTATGGCTACACCTTC	CASSSSGHHNYGYTF
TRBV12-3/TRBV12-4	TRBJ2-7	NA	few	TGTGCCAGCAGTTCCGCGGGACCCACATGGTACGAGCAGTACTTC	CASSSAGPTWYEQYF
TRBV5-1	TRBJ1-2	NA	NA	TGCGCCAGCAGCTTGGGGGAGGTCGACTATGGCTACACCTTC	CASSLGEVDYGYTF
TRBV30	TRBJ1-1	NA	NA	TGTGCCTGGAGTGGTAGGGTTAGCACTGAAGCTTTCTTT	CAWSGRVSTEAFF
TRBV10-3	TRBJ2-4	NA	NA	TGTGCCATCAGTGAAGACCTAGCCAAAAACATTCAGTACTTC	CAISEDLAKNIQYF
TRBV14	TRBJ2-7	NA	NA	TGTGCCGGCAAGGCGACAGGCCGCTACGAGCAGTACTTC	CAGKATGRYEQYF
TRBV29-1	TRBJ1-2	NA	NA	TGCAGCGCCATGACAGGCTCGGAGGGCTATGGCTACACCTTC	CSAMTGSEGYGYTF
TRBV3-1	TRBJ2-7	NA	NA	TGTGCCAGCAGCCAAGGTCAGGGCGAAAGTTGGTACGAGCAGTACTTC	CASSQGQGESWYEQYF
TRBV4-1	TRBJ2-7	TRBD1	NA	TGCGCCAGCAGCCAACGACAGGGGGCCAATACCTACGAGCAGTACTTC	CASSQRQGANTYEQYF
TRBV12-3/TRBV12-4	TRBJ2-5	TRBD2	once	TGTGCCAGCAGTTTAAGATTAGCGGGGGAGCGAAACTCTCGAGCTAAAGAGACCCAGTACTTC	CASSLRLAGERNSRAKETQYF
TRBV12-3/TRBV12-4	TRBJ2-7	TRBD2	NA	TGTGCCAGCAGTCCTCGGACTAGCGGGAGGGCCCACTACGAGCAGTACTTC	CASSPRTSGRAHYEQYF
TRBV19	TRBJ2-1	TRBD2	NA	TGTGCCAGTAGTACCCTGGCTAGCGGGGTATACAATGAGCAGTTCTTC	CASSTLASGVYNEQFF
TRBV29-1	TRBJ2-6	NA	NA	TGCAGCGCCGAAGGTGGGGCGGCGGGGGCCAACGTCCTGACTTTC	CSAEGGAAGANVLTF
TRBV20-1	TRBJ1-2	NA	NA	TGCAGTGCTAGTACGGCAGGGACTAACTATGGCTACACCTTC	CSASTAGTNYGYTF
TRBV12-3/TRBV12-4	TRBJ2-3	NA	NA	TGTGCCAGCGGGATAGGTTTGGGGGAAGATACGCAGTATTTT	CASGIGLGEDTQYF
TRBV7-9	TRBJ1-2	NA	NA	TGTGCCAGCAGCTTAATTCGACAGGCGGACTATGGCTACACCTTC	CASSLIRQADYGYTF
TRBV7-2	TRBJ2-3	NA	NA	TGTGCCAGCAGCTTTGGGGCCACTAGCACAGATACGCAGTATTTT	CASSFGATSTDTQYF
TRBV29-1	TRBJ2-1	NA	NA	TGCAGCTTTTCCGGGGCGCATGAGCAGTTCTTC	CSFSGAHEQFF
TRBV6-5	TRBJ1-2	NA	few	TGTGCCAGCAGTTGGGGGTGGAACTATGGCTACACCTTC	CASSWGWNYGYTF
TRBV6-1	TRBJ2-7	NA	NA	TGTGCCAGCAGTGAAGGGGGTGGGCCTCTGGGCGAGCAGTACTTC	CASSEGGGPLGEQYF
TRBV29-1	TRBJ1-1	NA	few	TGCAGCGTTGTGGACAGCACTGAAGCTTTCTTT	CSVVDSTEAFF
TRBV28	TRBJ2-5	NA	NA	TGTGCCAGCAGTCCCCAATTTACGGGAGAGACCCAGTACTTC	CASSPQFTGETQYF
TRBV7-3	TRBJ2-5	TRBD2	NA	TGTGCCAGCAGCTCGACTAGCGGACTCCAAGAGACCCAGTACTTC	CASSSTSGLQETQYF
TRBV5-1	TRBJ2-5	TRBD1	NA	TGCGCCAGCAGCTGGGACAGCCAAGAGACCCAGTACTTC	CASSWDSQETQYF
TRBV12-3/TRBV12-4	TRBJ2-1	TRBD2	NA	TGTGCCAGCAGTTTGAAGCGGGAGGGATTGGGGCAGTTCTTC	CASSLKREGLGQFF
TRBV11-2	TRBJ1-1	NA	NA	TGTGCCAGCAGTCACCGGAACGCGGGCCTTGATGCTGAAGCTTTCTTT	CASSHRNAGLDAEAFF
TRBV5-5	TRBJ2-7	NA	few	TGTGCCAGCAGCTTGGAAGGGAAAGACTACGAGCAGTACTTC	CASSLEGKDYEQYF
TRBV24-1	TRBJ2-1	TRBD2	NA	TGTGCCACCAGTGGCAACGGGGGGGGGCAAGTAGATGAGCAGTTCTTC	CATSGNGGGQVDEQFF
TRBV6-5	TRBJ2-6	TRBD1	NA	TGTGCCAGCAGTTACAGGGACAGGGGAACAGAACTCTCTGGGGCCAACGTCCTGACTTTC	CASSYRDRGTELSGANVLTF
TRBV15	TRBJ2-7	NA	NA	TGTGCCACCAGCAAAGGTGGCCTGGGGCAGTACTTC	CATSKGGLGQYF
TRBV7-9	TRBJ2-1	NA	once	TGTGCCAGCAGCCGATCAGGTAGCGGGTTCTTC	CASSRSGSGFF
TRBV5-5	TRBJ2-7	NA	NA	TGTGCCAGCAGCTTGCAAAAGCTCTACGAGCAGTACTTC	CASSLQKLYEQYF
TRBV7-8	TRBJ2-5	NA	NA	TGTGCCAGCAGCTTAGTTGAGAAGATGGAGACCCAGTACTTC	CASSLVEKMETQYF
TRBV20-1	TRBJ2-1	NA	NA	TGCAGCGCAGAGGGGGGAGGTGAGCAGTTCTTC	CSAEGGGEQFF
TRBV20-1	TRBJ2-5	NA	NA	TGCAGTGCTAGCCTACGGACAGTTCAAGAGACCCAGTACTTC	CSASLRTVQETQYF
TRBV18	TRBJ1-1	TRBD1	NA	TGTGCCAGCTCACTAACCGGGACAGGGGAGGTCACTGAAGCTTTCTTT	CASSLTGTGEVTEAFF